The 17 T cell receptor beta chains reported below all come from one sample, sequenced in a study of neurological immune-mediated disorders. MiXCR, applied by TCRdb to the 5' RACE reads, yields one record per CDR3 protein. This sample carries about 16,000 distinct CDR3 sequences, roughly 15% of them seen once, and the ten largest clones take about an eighth. Material: PBMCs. All receptors derive from a man aged 55-75 years with HTLV-1-associated myelopathy (HAM/TSP).

This clonotype came up many times. The rearrangement uses TRBV4-3 and TRBJ2-2; TRBD1 matches 12 bases. Germline CDR1 is LGHNA and CDR2 is YSLEER. The ends lost 6 bases at V and 4 bases at J; junction bases unmatched: 3. The CDR3 consists of 15 residues. CDR3 loop: CASRRDRGLTGELFF. For the CDR3, the DNA is TGCGCCAGCAGACGGGACAGGGGGCTCACCGGGGAGCTGTTTTTT.

This clonotype occurred many times. This rearrangement joins TRBV28 to TRBJ1-1; the D is unclear. There are 16 residues in the CDR3. Germline assignment: CDR1 MDHEN and CDR2 SYDVKM. V lost 5 bases, J lost 4 bases, and 20 bases lay in between. The CDR3 nucleotides are TGTGCCAGCAGTCCAGCCTCTATCAGGAGGTCCACTGAAGCTTTCTTT. It codes for CASSPASIRRSTEAFF.

As concerns this clonotype: This may be a read error, as it is one base from a much larger clone. The V and J genes are TRBV6-1 and TRBJ1-1; D is undetermined. Germline V gene lookup returns CDR1 MNHNS and CDR2 SASEGT. This CDR3 is 13 amino acids long. CDR3: CANSEGHRTEAFF. The DNA for the CDR3 is TGTGCCAACAGTGAAGGTCACCGTACGGAAGCTTTCTTT.

Ten or more counts support this clonotype. The chain couples TRBV7-9 to TRBJ2-7, with 9 bases that match TRBD2. This CDR3 spans 15 amino acids. Germline assignment: CDR1 SEHNR and CDR2 FQNEAQ (reference sequence). Unmatched junction bases numbered 8, after V lost 3 bases and J lost 5 bases. The CDR3 sequence is CASSFLGGGGNEQYF. CDR3 coding DNA: TGTGCCAGCAGCTTCCTGGGCGGGGGGGGAAACGAGCAGTACTTC.

The table lists this clonotype with many counts. The genes are TRBV29-1 and TRBJ2-5; unclear D gene. The V gene lost 6 bases and the J gene lost 1 base, with 12 bases spanning the gap. Germline CDR1 and CDR2: SQVTM and ANQGSEA. This CDR3 has 13 residues. DNA of the CDR3: TGCAGCGTCAACCCCGACGGCCAAGAGACCCAGTACTTC. This codes for CSVNPDGQETQYF.

This clonotype has ten or more counts. The V and J genes are TRBV7-2 and TRBJ1-5; weak D call: TRBD1 (6 bases). The V gene's germline CDR1 is SGHTA and CDR2 FQGNSA. V lost 5 bases, J lost 9 bases, and 11 bases lay in between. CDR3 length: 12 residues. CDR3 DNA: TGTGCCAGCAGCATTACACAGGGGCCCCAGCATTTT. It codes for CASSITQGPQHF.

The chain links TRBV7-9 to TRBJ2-7; tentative D call: TRBD1 (6 bases). CDR1 SEHNR and CDR2 FQNEAQ come from the germline V gene (reference sequence). The V end lost 3 bases, the J end lost 7 bases, and 22 bases lay between the germline ends. The CDR3 spans 16 residues. CDR3: CASSFMGDTVLGEQYF. CDR3 bases: TGTGCCAGCAGCTTTATGGGGGACACGGTCTTGGGAGAGCAGTACTTC.

Note on this clonotype: Germline is not matched at one junction end, which may reflect a read error. The rearrangement joins TRBV6-6 to TRBJ2-3, with D uncertain. This CDR3 is 13 amino acids long. Germline CDR1 reads MNHNY; CDR2 reads SVGAGI (reference sequence). Here the CDR3 reads CASMIPKPDTQYF. The CDR3 DNA reads TGTGCCAGCATGATCCCTAAGCCAGATACGCAGTATTTC.

This clonotype was seen ten or more times. The rearrangement uses TRBV7-2 and TRBJ2-5; 11 bases match TRBD2. Germline trimming cut 8 bases from V and 4 bases from J; bases unmatched to any gene: 6. The CDR3 sequence is 14 residues long. The germline V gene has CDR1 SGHTA and CDR2 FQGNSA. CDR3 bases: TGTGCCAGCCTGACTAGCGGGGCCACAGAGACCCAGTACTTC. This translates into CASLTSGATETQYF.

The rearrangement joins TRBV27 to TRBJ2-5; D could derive from TRBD1 or TRBD2 (5 bases each). This CDR3 contains 15 residues. Deletions cut 3 bases from V and 0 bases from J, with 11 bases between. Germline CDR1 reads MNHEY; CDR2 reads SMNVEV (reference sequence). The CDR3, as DNA: TGTGCCAGCAGTTTCAGGGACCCGTACCAAGAGACCCAGTACTTC. The encoded protein is CASSFRDPYQETQYF.

At least ten counts were recorded for this clonotype. This chain joins TRBV27 and TRBJ2-2; D is perhaps TRBD1 (6 bases). V was shortened by 8 bases and J by 1 base, with 11 bases between the two germline ends. The length of the CDR3 is 14 residues. Germline V gene data show CDR1 as MNHEY and CDR2 as SMNVEV (reference sequence). DNA of the CDR3: TGTGCCAGCGGCACAGGGTGGAACACCGGGGAGCTGTTTTTT. Its protein product is CASGTGWNTGELFF.

As concerns this clonotype: Germline is not matched at one junction end, which may reflect a read error. The chain is built from TRBV5-8 and TRBJ1-2, with a tentative D call TRBD1 (6 bases). Germline V gene sequence: CDR1 SGHTS, CDR2 YDEGEE. The CDR3 consists of 14 residues. The CDR3 nucleotides read TGTGCAAGCAGCTCCGCGGGGGGCTACTATGACTACACCTTC. It yields the protein CASSSAGGYYDYTF.

This clonotype was detected ten times or more. The chain has TRBV5-5 and TRBJ2-1, with TRBD1 matching 7 bases. The CDR3 contains 15 residues. Looked up from germline, CDR1 is SGHKS and CDR2 is YYEKEE (reference sequence). Germline trimming cut 3 bases from V and 4 bases from J; bases unmatched to any gene: 7. CDR3 in amino acids: CASSSTGTEYNEQFF. CDR3 DNA sequence: TGTGCCAGCAGCTCTACCGGGACAGAGTACAATGAGCAGTTCTTC. The full variable domain, its missing parts supplied by reference TRBV5-5 and TRBJ2-1, is DAGVTQSPTHLIKTRGQQVTLRCSPISGHKSVSWYQQVLGQGPQFIFQYYEKEERGRGNFPDRFSARQFPNYSSELNVNALLLGDSALYLCASSSTGTEYNEQFFGPGTRLTVL.

The V gene is TRBV5-1, the J gene TRBJ2-1; TRBD1 might be the D (7 bases). Trimming shortened V by 2 bases and J by 6 bases, and 12 bases separated the two germline ends. The germline V gene has CDR1 SGHRS and CDR2 YFSETQ. The CDR3 extends over 14 amino acids. The CDR3 nucleotides are TGCGCCAGCAGCTTCCGACAGGGAGGCAATGAGCAGTTCTTC. Translating gives CASSFRQGGNEQFF.

The gene calls are TRBV28 and TRBJ2-7, with D possibly TRBD1 on 7 matching bases. The DNA end is more similar to TRBJ2-5, so the J call may be wrong. This CDR3 is 14 amino acids long. Looked up from germline, CDR1 is MDHEN and CDR2 is SYDVKM. The CDR3 DNA reads TGTGCCAGCCTCTCATTGGAGGGGGCAGAGACCCAGTACTTC. Translated: CASLSLEGAETQYF.

This clonotype was seen ten or more times. The V call is TRBV6-5, the J call TRBJ1-3; D remains ambiguous. Germline V CDR1 and CDR2: MNHEY, SVGAGI. The CDR3 has 14 residues. The V end was cut by 6 bases, the J end by 2 bases, with 11 bases between. CDR3 in amino acids: CASRPRAAGNTIYF. CDR3 nucleotide sequence: TGTGCCAGCAGGCCGAGGGCAGCTGGAAACACCATATATTTT.

This clonotype was counted at least ten times. The chain employs TRBV12-3 or TRBV12-4 and TRBJ1-3; D not resolved. Trimming stripped 1 base from V and 7 bases from J, with 14 bases between. The CDR3 is made up of 15 amino acids. DNA of the CDR3: TGTGCCAGCAGTTTAGGTCTTGGACGGGAGAACACCATATATTTT. Its translation: CASSLGLGRENTIYF.